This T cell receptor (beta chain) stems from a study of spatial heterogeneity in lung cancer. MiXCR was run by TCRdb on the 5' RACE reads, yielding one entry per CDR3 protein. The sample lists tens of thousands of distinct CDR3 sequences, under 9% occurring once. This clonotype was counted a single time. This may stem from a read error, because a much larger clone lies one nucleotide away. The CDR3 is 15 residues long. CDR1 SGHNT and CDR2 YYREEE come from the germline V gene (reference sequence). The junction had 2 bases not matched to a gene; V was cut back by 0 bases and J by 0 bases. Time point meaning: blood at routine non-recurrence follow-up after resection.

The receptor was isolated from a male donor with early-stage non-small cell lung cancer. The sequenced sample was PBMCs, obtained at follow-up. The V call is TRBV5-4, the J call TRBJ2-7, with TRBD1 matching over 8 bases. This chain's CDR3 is CASSLGDRSSYEQYF. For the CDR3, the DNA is TGTGCCAGCAGCTTGGGGGACAGGAGCTCCTACGAGCAGTACTTC.